The 30 T cell receptor beta chains reported below all come from one sample, sequenced in a study of T cell clonality in common variable immunodeficiency. The method was immunoSEQ multiplex PCR; TCRdb's version includes in-frame clones alone and lacks a portion of them. Observed in the sample are fewer than 70,000 clones, none of them singletons. Sequencing input: peripheral blood mononuclear cells. These TCRs come from a person aged 18-70 years in good health.

This clone was picked up many times. The CDR3 goes on 3 residues after the read ends, and that part is filled in from the germline J gene. The V call is TRBV30, the J call TRBJ1-1; no firm D call. This CDR3 contains 14 residues. Germline CDR1 and CDR2: GTSNPN and SVGIG (reference sequence). Here the CDR3 reads CAWSEVDFFDEAFF. The covered CDR3 bases are TGTGCCTGGAGTGAAGTAGATTTTTTCGATGAG.

This clone was counted many times. The read terminates 3 residues before the CDR3 end, so the remaining end is supplied by the germline J gene. J is TRBJ2-1 and V is TRBV18, with TRBD2 matching over 11 bases. With 0 bases clipped from V and 9 bases from J, the junction kept 1 base outside the gene matches. Germline V CDR1 and CDR2: KGHSH, LQKENI. CDR3 length: 14 amino acids. Partial CDR3 DNA: TGTGCCAGCTCACCACCTAGCGGGGGGGGTGAG. Amino acids: CASSPPSGGGE. The entire CDR3 reads CASSPPSGGGEQFF.

This clone was detected ten times or more. Read sequence stops 3 residues before the CDR3 end, and the germline J gene provides the missing end. This chain uses TRBV20-1 with TRBJ2-5; TRBD1 is a possible D gene (6 bases). The CDR3 has 14 amino acids. Trimming took 2 bases from V and 2 from J, leaving 12 bases between them. CDR1 DFQATT and CDR2 SNEGSKA come from the germline V gene (reference sequence). The covered CDR3 bases are TGCAGTGCTAGATCCCCGGGACAACAAGAGACC. Translated: CSARSPGQQET. The CDR3 in full is CSARSPGQQETQYF.

This clone was picked up many times. Coverage ceases 3 residues before the CDR3 finishes, and the germline J gene fills in the end. The V call is TRBV20-1, the J call TRBJ2-3; 7 positions match TRBD2. Looked up from germline, CDR1 is DFQATT and CDR2 is SNEGSKA (reference sequence). J gave up 3 bases and V 1 base, and 7 bases lay outside the gene matches. The CDR3 contains 15 residues. CDR3 DNA, as far as it was read: TGCAGTGCTAGAGTCAACCCGGGGGGTACAGATACG. Residues: CSARVNPGGTDT. The entire CDR3 is CSARVNPGGTDTQYF.

There are many counts of this clone. The CDR3 reads CSARDFWETGKGSYEQYF. Incomplete CDR3 DNA: TGCAGTGCTAGAGATTTTTGGGAAACAGGGAAGGGGTCCTACGAG. This chain uses TRBV20-1 with TRBJ2-7, with D maybe TRBD1 (6 bases). The read falls 3 residues short of the CDR3 end, and the missing part is taken from the germline J gene. V lost 0 bases, J lost 1 base, and 22 bases lay in between. This CDR3 has 18 amino acids. The germline gives CDR1 DFQATT, CDR2 SNEGSKA (reference sequence).

This clone was picked up many times. The CDR3 end is not reached by the read, which stops 3 residues before it; the germline J gene fills it in. The chain employs TRBV20-1 and TRBJ2-3, with D possibly TRBD1 on 5 matching bases. The V end lost 0 bases, the J end lost 2 bases, and 12 bases lay between the germline ends. The CDR3 loop spans 15 amino acids. Germline assignment: CDR1 DFQATT and CDR2 SNEGSKA (reference sequence). CDR3 DNA (partial): TGCAGTGCTAGAGATGGGGCTAGAGACACAGATACG. Protein product: CSARDGARDTDT. The whole CDR3 protein reads CSARDGARDTDTQYF.

Concerning this clone: The read comes to an end 3 residues before the CDR3 does, leaving the germline J gene to fill in the end. The rearrangement uses TRBV11-2 and TRBJ2-1; 10 nucleotides align to TRBD2. V was pared by 5 bases and J by 4 bases, with 5 bases of the junction left unmatched. Germline values: CDR1 SGHAT, CDR2 FQNNGV. The CDR3 is 15 residues long. The sequenced CDR3 bases are TGTGCCAGCAGCCCCGGGACTAGCGATTACAATGAG. As protein: CASSPGTSDYNE. In full, the CDR3 is CASSPGTSDYNEQFF.

In the case of this clone: Read coverage stops 3 residues before the CDR3 terminus; the germline J gene supplies the remainder. This chain uses TRBV11-2 with TRBJ2-3, with 7 positions matching TRBD2. CDR3 length: 15 amino acids. V was clipped by 2 bases and J by 2 bases; unmatched bases: 4. CDR1 is SGHAT and CDR2 is FQNNGV in the germline V gene. The CDR3 loop reads CASSLTLADTDTQYF. The covered CDR3 bases are TGTGCCAGCAGCTTAACCCTAGCGGACACAGATACG.

This clone was counted at least ten times. The CDR3: CSARDASGRDSTDTQYF. The DNA read from the CDR3 is TGCAGTGCTAGAGATGCTAGCGGGAGGGATAGCACAGATACG. The chain links TRBV20-1 to TRBJ2-3, with TRBD2 identical over 12 bases. The sequenced fragment ends 3 residues before the CDR3 boundary, so the rest is inferred from the germline J gene. In germline, CDR1 is DFQATT, CDR2 SNEGSKA (reference sequence). Germline trimming cut 0 bases from V and 0 bases from J; bases unmatched to any gene: 4. The CDR3 runs 17 residues.

In its sample, this clone was seen many times. The read terminates 3 residues before the CDR3 end, so the remaining end is supplied by the germline J gene. V gene TRBV19 combines with J gene TRBJ2-1, with 10 positions matching TRBD2. V lost 5 bases, J lost 6 bases, and 7 bases stayed unmatched. The V gene's germline CDR1 is LNHDA and CDR2 SQIVND (reference sequence). This CDR3 is built from 15 residues. The CDR3 protein is CASSPSSGRSNEQFF. The sequenced CDR3 bases are TGTGCCAGTAGTCCCTCTAGCGGGAGAAGCAATGAG.

This clone has ten or more counts. The CDR3 goes on 3 residues after the read ends, and that part is filled in from the germline J gene. The chain carries TRBV7-6 and TRBJ2-1; perhaps TRBD1 as D (7 bases). This CDR3 contains 15 residues. Per germline, CDR1 SGHVS and CDR2 FNYEAQ. Trimming took off 7 bases at V and 5 bases at J, with 18 bases between the two ends. The sequenced part of the CDR3 DNA is TGTGCCAGCACCATAGGAGGGACAGCAAACAATGAG. Translated: CASTIGGTANNE. The whole CDR3 sequence reads CASTIGGTANNEQFF.

This clone was picked up many times. The sequenced part of the CDR3 DNA is TGCAGTGCTAGGGAGGACATGAACACTGAA. Protein product: CSAREDMNTE. The complete CDR3 reads CSAREDMNTEAFF. The genes are TRBV20-1 and TRBJ1-1; TRBD1 might be the D (5 bases). The CDR3 end is not reached by the read, which stops 3 residues before it; the germline J gene fills it in. This CDR3 region has 13 residues. V lost 3 bases to trimming and J lost 0 bases, with 8 bases between them. CDR1 DFQATT and CDR2 SNEGSKA come from the germline V gene (reference sequence).

This clone has ten or more counts. The read stops 3 residues short of the end of the CDR3; the missing end is completed from the germline J gene. V and J are TRBV7-3 and TRBJ2-3; possible D gene TRBD2, 5 bases. Germline CDR1 is SGHTA and CDR2 is FQGTGA. The CDR3 has 14 residues. Trimming took off 5 bases at V and 5 bases at J, with 14 bases between the two ends. The CDR3 DNA, read in part, is TGTGCCAGCAGCCCGACGGGGATTGGAGATACG. Amino acids: CASSPTGIGDT. The full CDR3 sequence reads CASSPTGIGDTQYF. Drawing the rest from reference TRBV7-3 and TRBJ2-3, the complete variable domain is GAGVSQTPSNKVTEKGKYVELRCDPISGHTALYWYRQSLGQGPEFLIYFQGTGAADDSGLPNDRFFAVRPEGSVSTLKIQRTERGDSAVYLCASSPTGIGDTQYFGPGTRLTVL.

This clone was counted many times. The read terminates 3 residues ahead of where the CDR3 ends, so the germline J gene completes it. The chain uses TRBV5-4 and TRBJ2-3, with 12 bases that match TRBD2. The CDR3 totals 15 residues. Trimming cost V 4 bases and J 5 bases; bases outside gene matches: 5. Germline CDR1 SGHNT, CDR2 YYREEE (reference sequence). CDR3 bases read: TGTGCCAGCAGCGCAAGGACTAGCGGGATAGATACG. This sequence encodes CASSARTSGIDT. The whole CDR3 protein is CASSARTSGIDTQYF.

This clone was observed at least ten times. The read terminates 3 residues ahead of where the CDR3 ends, so the germline J gene completes it. The chain is built from TRBV28 and TRBJ2-1; TRBD2 matches at 12 bases. Trimming cost V 2 bases and J 8 bases; bases outside gene matches: 13. This CDR3 has 18 amino acids. Germline lookup yields CDR1 MDHEN and CDR2 SYDVKM. Incomplete CDR3 DNA: TGTGCCAGCAGTTTAAGTCTAGCGGGAGGGCCAAGTTATGATGAG. Translated: CASSLSLAGGPSYDE. The CDR3, in full, reads CASSLSLAGGPSYDEQFF. The full variable domain, rest sourced from reference TRBV28 and TRBJ2-1, is DVKVTQSSRYLVKRTGEKVFLECVQDMDHENMFWYRQDPGLGLRLIYFSYDVKMKEKGDIPEGYSVSREKKERFSLILESASTNQTSMYLCASSLSLAGGPSYDEQFFGPGTRLTVL.

This clone appeared many times. The read gets to within 3 residues of the CDR3 end, and the germline J gene fills in the rest. This chain uses TRBV19 with TRBJ1-5; 7 nucleotides align to TRBD1. CDR1 LNHDA and CDR2 SQIVND come from the germline V gene (reference sequence). The CDR3 runs 18 residues. V gave up 2 bases and J gave up 2 bases; unmatched junction bases: 12. The CDR3 spells CASSIWGATGYGNQPQHF. The CDR3 bases that were read are TGTGCCAGTAGTATATGGGGGGCGACAGGGTACGGCAATCAGCCC.

This clone appeared many times. The read falls 3 residues short of the CDR3 end, and the missing part is taken from the germline J gene. The V and J genes are TRBV7-8 and TRBJ1-6; 10 positions match TRBD1. There are 15 residues in the CDR3. Germline CDR1 reads SGHVS; CDR2 reads FQNEAQ. CDR3 in amino acids: CASSILSGTGAPLHF. CDR3 DNA (partial): TGTGCCAGCAGTATCCTATCCGGGACAGGGGCTCCC.

In this sample, this clone turned up many times. At one of its ends the junction is not consistent with the germline gene, which may arise from a read error. The read ends 3 residues shy of where the CDR3 ends; the end is completed using the germline J gene. V usage is TRBV4-2 and J usage is TRBJ2-7; 9 bases are a match to TRBD1. There are 13 residues in the CDR3. Per the germline V gene, CDR1 is LGHNA and CDR2 is YNFKEQ. The CDR3 region is CASSQTGGYEQYF. CDR3 DNA (partial): TGCGCCAGCAGCCAGACAGGGGGCTACGAG.

This clone was recorded many times. Read coverage stops 3 residues before the CDR3 terminus; the germline J gene supplies the remainder. The chain joins TRBV29-1 to TRBJ2-2; 8 bases are shared with TRBD1. Germline V gene data show CDR1 as SQVTM and CDR2 as ANQGSEA. J lost 5 bases, V lost 1 base, and 6 bases had no gene match. The CDR3 is 15 residues long. CDR3 sequence reads: CSVEGQGAGTGELFF. The sequenced CDR3 bases are TGCAGCGTTGAAGGCCAGGGGGCAGGAACCGGGGAG.

This clone was counted ten times or more. The CDR3 end lies 3 residues beyond the end of the read and is filled in from the germline J gene. This sequence joins TRBV20-1 and TRBJ1-5; 7 nucleotides line up with TRBD1. The CDR3 consists of 14 residues. CDR1 DFQATT and CDR2 SNEGSKA come from the germline V gene (reference sequence). The V and J ends lost 5 bases and 3 bases, in that order; junction bases with no gene match: 7. Partial CDR3 DNA: TGCAGTGCTCCGGACAGGAGGGTCAATCAGCCC. Residues: CSAPDRRVNQP. The complete CDR3 sequence is CSAPDRRVNQPQHF.

This clone occurred many times. The read finishes 3 residues shy of the CDR3 end, and the germline J gene is used to complete it. This chain joins TRBV7-8 and TRBJ2-7, with unresolved D. Trimming took off 5 bases at V and 1 base at J, with 12 bases between the two ends. The CDR3 sequence is 14 residues long. The germline V gene encodes CDR1 SGHVS and CDR2 FQNEAQ. This CDR3 reads CASSPGRFSYEQYF. The part of the CDR3 DNA that was read is TGTGCCAGCAGCCCTGGCCGTTTTTCCTACGAG.

This clone has ten or more counts. The read ends 3 residues before the CDR3 terminus; that terminus is restored from the germline J gene. The V call is TRBV20-1, the J call TRBJ2-5; D perhaps matches TRBD1 (6 bases). The CDR3 has 16 amino acids. V gave up 3 bases and J gave up 2 bases, with 19 bases separating them. Per the germline V gene, CDR1 is DFQATT and CDR2 is SNEGSKA (reference sequence). The CDR3: CSARVQPNRVQETQYF. Incomplete CDR3 DNA: TGCAGTGCTAGGGTCCAACCCAACAGGGTACAAGAGACC.

This clone was detected ten times or more. The part of the CDR3 DNA that was read is TGTGCCAGTAGTATGGGGGACAGGCTACCACCGGGTGAG. Encoded protein: CASSMGDRLPPGE. Given in full, the CDR3 is CASSMGDRLPPGELFF. The chain uses TRBV19 and TRBJ2-2; TRBD1 aligns across 8 bases. The read halts 3 residues ahead of the CDR3 end, with the missing end drawn from the germline J gene. The germline CDR1 and CDR2 sequences are LNHDA and SQIVND (reference sequence). This CDR3 is built from 16 residues.

The CDR3 sequence is CASSLGAWSPYEQYF. CDR3 bases read: TGTGCCAGCAGCTTAGGGGCTTGGAGTCCCTACGAG. V is TRBV7-2 and J is TRBJ2-7; D ambiguous. The CDR3 end lies 3 residues beyond the end of the read and is filled in from the germline J gene. Germline V gene sequence: CDR1 SGHTA, CDR2 FQGNSA. Trimming removed 1 base from V and 2 bases from J, with 12 bases in between. There are 15 residues in the CDR3.

This clone was detected many times. The read comes to an end 3 residues before the CDR3 does, leaving the germline J gene to fill in the end. The chain links TRBV29-1 to TRBJ2-3, with a possible D match to TRBD1 (7 bases). CDR1 SQVTM and CDR2 ANQGSEA come from the germline V gene. Trimming took 7 bases from V and 0 from J, leaving 14 bases between them. The CDR3 totals 14 residues. The sequenced part of the CDR3 DNA is TGCAGCGAGCAGACAGGGACTAGCACAGATACG. Translating gives CSEQTGTSTDT. The entire CDR3 protein reads CSEQTGTSTDTQYF.

This clone has ten or more counts. The read is 3 residues too short to cover the CDR3 end, so that end is filled in from the germline J gene. This rearrangement joins TRBV30 to TRBJ2-1, with 9 bases lining up with TRBD2. CDR3 size: 14 residues. V lost 0 bases, J lost 9 bases, and 6 bases stayed unmatched. Germline V gene sequence: CDR1 GTSNPN, CDR2 SVGIG (reference sequence). The CDR3 loop is CAWSVYSGSSEQFF. The covered CDR3 bases are TGTGCCTGGAGTGTATATAGCGGGAGTAGTGAG. Full variable domain (missing parts from reference TRBV30 and TRBJ2-1): SQTIHQWPATLVQPVGSPLSLECTVEGTSNPNLYWYRQAAGRGLQLLFYSVGIGQISSEVPQNLSASRPQDRQFILSSKKLLLSDSGFYLCAWSVYSGSSEQFFGPGTRLTVL.

The sample holds many counts of this clone. The read falls 3 residues short of the CDR3 end, and the missing part is taken from the germline J gene. J is TRBJ2-5 and V is TRBV6-2 or TRBV6-3, with a weak D call TRBD1 (5 bases). This CDR3 spans 14 amino acids. V was shortened by 4 bases and J by 4 bases, with 13 bases between the two germline ends. Looked up from germline, CDR1 is MNHEY and CDR2 is SVGEGT. CDR3 DNA, as far as it was read: TGTGCCAGCAGTTCCCCAAGGGGTGGAGAGACC. Translation gives CASSSPRGGET. The full CDR3 sequence reads CASSSPRGGETQYF.

This clone was observed many times. Read sequence stops 3 residues before the CDR3 end, and the germline J gene provides the missing end. The chain links TRBV2 to TRBJ2-3; TRBD2 matches at 10 bases. The germline V gene encodes CDR1 SNHLY and CDR2 FYNNEI. The CDR3 contains 15 residues. V shed 5 bases and J 2 bases; nucleotides not matched to a gene: 4. This CDR3 is CASSPTSGATDTQYF. CDR3 DNA (partial): TGTGCCAGCAGTCCTACTAGCGGGGCCACAGATACG.

This clone was observed at least ten times. The read gets to within 3 residues of the CDR3 end, and the germline J gene fills in the rest. This chain joins TRBV12-3 or TRBV12-4 and TRBJ1-2; TRBD1 matches 8 bases. The CDR3 totals 14 residues. V trimming: 5 bases; J trimming: 4 bases; junction bases outside the gene matches: 6. CDR3 sequence reads: CASSAPGGFYGYTF. The CDR3 DNA, read in part, is TGTGCCAGCAGTGCACCAGGGGGCTTCTATGGC.

This clone was seen at least ten times. Read coverage stops 3 residues before the CDR3 terminus; the germline J gene supplies the remainder. This chain uses TRBV5-4 with TRBJ2-1, with D unclear. The CDR3 totals 12 residues. V shed 0 bases and J shed 4 bases, with 2 bases lying between them. The V gene's germline CDR1 is SGHNT and CDR2 YYREEE (reference sequence). CDR3 amino acids: CASSLAYNEQFF. The DNA read from the CDR3 is TGTGCCAGCAGCTTGGCTTACAATGAG.